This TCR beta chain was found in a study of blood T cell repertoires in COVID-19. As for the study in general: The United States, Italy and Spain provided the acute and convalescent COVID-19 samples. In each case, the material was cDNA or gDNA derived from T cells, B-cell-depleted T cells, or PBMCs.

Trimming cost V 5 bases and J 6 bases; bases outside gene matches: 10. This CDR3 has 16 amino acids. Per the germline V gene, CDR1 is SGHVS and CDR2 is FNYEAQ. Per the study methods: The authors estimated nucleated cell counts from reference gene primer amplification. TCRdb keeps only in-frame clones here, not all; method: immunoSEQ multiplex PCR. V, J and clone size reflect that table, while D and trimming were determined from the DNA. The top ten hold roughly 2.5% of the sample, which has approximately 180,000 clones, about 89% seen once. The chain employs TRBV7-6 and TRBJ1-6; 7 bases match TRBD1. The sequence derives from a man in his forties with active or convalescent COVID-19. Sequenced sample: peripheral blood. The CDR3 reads CASSAGQAKSNSPLHF. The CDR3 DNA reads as TGTGCCAGCAGCGCTGGACAGGCAAAGAGTAATTCACCCCTCCACTTT.